A selection of T cell receptor beta chains follows, all from one sample in a study of OX40 agonist ivuxolimab in advanced cancers. This table comes from immunoSEQ multiplex PCR, and its TCRdb copy is limited to in-frame clones, with some not included. The sample yields about 50,000 clones, roughly 88% seen once. The sequencing used CD4+ or CD8+ T cells sorted from blood, collected in a trial of the OX40 agonist ivuxolimab. The receptor set was obtained from an adult with an advanced solid tumor such as melanoma, head and neck, liver or kidney cancer. Each CDR3 is given with its conserved first and last residue. Each record gives: D gene, V gene, clone size, J gene, CDR3 DNA, CDR3 protein. D genes are given only for firm matches. Not every row has a clone size; where given, it reads once, few, many or a size class.

NA	TRBV28	NA	TRBJ1-1	TGTGCCAGCAGATCAAGAGGCAGATTGACTGAAGCTTTCTTT	CASRSRGRLTEAFF
NA	TRBV29-1	NA	TRBJ2-3	TGCAGCGTTAAAACGGACAGCCACACAGATACGCAGTATTTT	CSVKTDSHTDTQYF
NA	TRBV6-5	NA	TRBJ2-6	TGTGCCAGCAGTTTGACAACAGGGGCCAACGTCCTGACTTTC	CASSLTTGANVLTF
TRBD1	TRBV2	NA	TRBJ1-3	TGTGCCAGCAGTGGACAGGGTGGTGGAAACACCATATATTTT	CASSGQGGGNTIYF
TRBD2	TRBV7-2	NA	TRBJ2-1	TGTGCCAGCAGCCGGACTAGCGGGGGGGTCTTCAATGAGCAGTTCTTC	CASSRTSGGVFNEQFF
TRBD1	TRBV19	NA	TRBJ1-5	TGTGCCAGTAGTATAGGCCTGGACAGGGGAGGGAGTCAGCCCCAGCATTTT	CASSIGLDRGGSQPQHF
TRBD2	TRBV4-3	once	TRBJ2-5	TGCGCCAGCAGCCAAGAGGGACTAAGTGAGACCCAGTACTTC	CASSQEGLSETQYF
TRBD1	TRBV27	once	TRBJ2-7	TGTGCCAGCAGTTACCTCCGGGACAGGGTCTACGAGCAGTACTTC	CASSYLRDRVYEQYF
NA	TRBV7-3	NA	TRBJ2-3	TGTGCCAGCAGCTTAAACCTAGGAGGGTGGGATACGCAGTATTTT	CASSLNLGGWDTQYF
TRBD2	TRBV5-1	NA	TRBJ2-3	TGCGCCAGCAGCTTGGAGAGCGGGGGGGTCACAGATACGCAGTATTTT	CASSLESGGVTDTQYF
NA	TRBV10-3	NA	TRBJ1-1	TGTGCCATCAGTGAGTCAAGGTTACAGTTCGGCACTGAAGCTTTCTTT	CAISESRLQFGTEAFF
NA	TRBV7-9	NA	TRBJ1-5	TGTGCCAGCAGCTTGGGGAAAGGCAATCAGCCCCAGCATTTT	CASSLGKGNQPQHF
NA	TRBV5-5	NA	TRBJ2-7	TGTGCCAGCAGCTTGGAGGACCCCTCCTACGAGCAGTACTTC	CASSLEDPSYEQYF
TRBD1	TRBV19	NA	TRBJ1-5	TGTGCCAGTGATGGCCAGGGGGCGCGGGATCATCAGCCCCAGCATTTT	CASDGQGARDHQPQHF
TRBD2	TRBV10-3	few	TRBJ2-7	TGTGCCAGCAGTTACTCGAGTAGCGGGGCCGCCTACGAGCAGTACTTC	CASSYSSSGAAYEQYF
NA	TRBV7-2	NA	TRBJ2-7	TGTGCCAGCAGCTTAACCCCGGACCCAGAGACCTACGAGCAGTACTTC	CASSLTPDPETYEQYF
NA	TRBV5-4	NA	TRBJ2-1	TGTGCCAGCAGCTTGTCGGGGTCGGTTTCGGGTGAGCAGTTCTTC	CASSLSGSVSGEQFF
NA	TRBV6-5	once	TRBJ1-5	TGTGCCAGCAGTTACTCGAACAATCAGCCCCAGCATTTT	CASSYSNNQPQHF
NA	TRBV5-4	NA	TRBJ2-7	TGTGCCAGCAGCTTGGAAGGGGGTTCCTCCTACGAGCAGTACTTC	CASSLEGGSSYEQYF
TRBD2	TRBV19	NA	TRBJ2-1	TGTGCCAGTAGTGAGACTAGCGTCTATGAGCAGTTCTTC	CASSETSVYEQFF
NA	TRBV1	NA	TRBJ1-6	TGCACCAGCAGCCCCTCGGAGGGCGCGTCCTATAATTCACCCCTCCACTTT	CTSSPSEGASYNSPLHF
TRBD2	TRBV14	once	TRBJ2-3	TGTGCCAGCAGCCAAGGGGGGGGATTCCACCCCGATTTT	CASSQGGGFHPDF